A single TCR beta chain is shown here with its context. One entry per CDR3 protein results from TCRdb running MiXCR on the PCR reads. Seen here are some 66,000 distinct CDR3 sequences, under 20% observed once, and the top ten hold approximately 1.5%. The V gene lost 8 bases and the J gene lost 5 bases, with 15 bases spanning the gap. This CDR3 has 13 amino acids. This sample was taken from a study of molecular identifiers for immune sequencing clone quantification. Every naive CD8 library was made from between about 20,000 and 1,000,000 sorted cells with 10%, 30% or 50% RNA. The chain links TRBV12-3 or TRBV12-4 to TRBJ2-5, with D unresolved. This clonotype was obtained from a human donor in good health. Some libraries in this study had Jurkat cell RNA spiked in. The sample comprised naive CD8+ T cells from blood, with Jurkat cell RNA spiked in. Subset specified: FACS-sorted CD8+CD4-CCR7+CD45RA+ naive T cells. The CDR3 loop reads CASSPWAGETQYF. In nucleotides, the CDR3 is TGTGCCAGCTCTCCGTGGGCCGGGGAGACCCAGTACTTC.